This TCR beta chain appears in the sequencing data of a study of blood T cell repertoires in COVID-19. On the study more broadly: Samples representing acute and convalescent COVID-19 were sourced from the United States, Italy and Spain. From T cells, B-cell-depleted T cells, or PBMCs came the material, which was cDNA or gDNA.

Authors' analysis steps: Researchers report that nucleated cell counts were estimated from reference gene primer amplification. Repertoires were generated with immunoSEQ multiplex PCR, while TCRdb's copy carries only in-frame clones and drops some. The V and J calls and the clone size are those of that table, but D and trimming were determined from the DNA. Seen here are approximately 150,000 clones, 75% to 90% observed once, and the top ten hold over 9.5%. The V gene's germline CDR1 is MGHRA and CDR2 YSYEKL. This CDR3 is built from 14 residues. V shed 8 bases and J 2 bases; nucleotides not matched to a gene: 8.

Sequencing was carried out using peripheral blood. This clonotype originated in a man aged 55 to 70 with active or convalescent COVID-19. The V call is TRBV4-1, the J call TRBJ1-2; 7 bases match TRBD1. CDR3 sequence: CASGRTGENYGYTF. The DNA of the CDR3 is TGCGCCAGCGGTCGGACAGGCGAGAACTATGGCTACACCTTC.